The 20 T cell receptor beta chains presented below share a single source sample, sequenced in a study of post-analysis software for immune sequencing data. Their cognate antigens are unknown. Incorporated into the TCR beta cDNA libraries were unique molecular identifiers, which served to reduce PCR and sequencing biases. One entry per CDR3 protein, called by TCRdb with MiXCR from the PCR reads. The table lists approximately 630,000 distinct CDR3 sequences, 59% of them singletons. Study results and limitations: Five TRBV segments occurring more often in patients than controls included TRBV5-6, TRBV5-1 and TRBV20-1.

The source material was blood. The receptors were sampled from a girl under 10 years old with multiple sclerosis.

The rearrangement uses TRBV6-5 and TRBJ1-2, with 8 bases lining up with TRBD1. This CDR3 is 14 amino acids long. Losses at the gene ends were 6 bases for V and 6 bases for J; bases not matched to a gene: 9. Germline V lookup: CDR1 MNHEY, CDR2 SVGAGI. CDR3: CASRPTGGPHGYTF. CDR3 sequence (DNA): TGTGCCAGCAGACCTACAGGGGGTCCCCATGGCTACACCTTC.

The chain employs TRBV4-1 and TRBJ2-3; D is perhaps TRBD1 (5 bases). Germline V lookup: CDR1 MGHRA, CDR2 YSYEKL. This CDR3 is built from 17 residues. With 1 base removed from V and 2 bases from J, the gap between germline ends came to 16 bases. The CDR3 protein is CASSQAPGDSNTDTQYF. CDR3 nucleotide sequence: TGCGCCAGCAGCCAAGCCCCCGGCGACAGTAACACAGATACGCAGTATTTT.

V and J are TRBV6-2 or TRBV6-3 and TRBJ1-1; the D gene is possibly TRBD1 (6 bases). Germline values: CDR1 MNHEY, CDR2 SVGEGT. The V end was cut by 2 bases, the J end by 4 bases, with 14 bases between. CDR3 length: 15 residues. The CDR3 DNA reads TGTGCCAGCAGTTACGGGGACGGGGGGCCCACTGAAGCTTTCTTT. Translating it yields CASSYGDGGPTEAFF.

The CDR3 bases are TGTGCCAGCAGCTACAGGGGAAGATGGAACACTGAAGCTTTCTTT. Amino acid sequence: CASSYRGRWNTEAFF. This chain uses TRBV6-2 or TRBV6-3 with TRBJ1-1; 7 nucleotides agree with TRBD1. The CDR3 covers 15 residues. Germline V CDR1 and CDR2: MNHEY, SVGEGT. Trimming took 6 bases from V and 1 from J; bases not matched to a gene: 8.

This rearrangement joins TRBV7-9 to TRBJ2-3, with 8 bases that match TRBD2. This CDR3 region has 15 residues. Unmatched junction bases numbered 6, after V lost 5 bases and J lost 2 bases. CDR1 and CDR2 from the germline V gene are SEHNR and FQNEAQ (reference sequence). The CDR3 coding sequence is TGTGCCAGCAGCCCGCAACTAGCGGCCACAGATACGCAGTATTTT. Translation: CASSPQLAATDTQYF.

The chain couples TRBV7-2 to TRBJ2-5; 9 bases are a match to TRBD1. TRBJ2-7 matches the DNA end more closely, so the J call is doubtful. The germline V gene encodes CDR1 SGHTA and CDR2 FQGNSA. The CDR3 has 14 amino acids. The CDR3 region is CASSSQTGGYEQYF. CDR3 DNA sequence: TGTGCCAGCAGCTCCCAGACAGGGGGCTACGAGCAGTACTTC.

The chain joins TRBV5-6 to TRBJ2-1; tentative D call: TRBD2 (5 bases). Germline V gene data show CDR1 as SGHDT and CDR2 as YYEEEE. The CDR3 runs to 12 residues. Deletions cut 4 bases from V and 8 bases from J, with 10 bases between. The CDR3 DNA follows: TGTGCCAGCAGCCCCCTGAGGGATGAGCAGTTCTTC. It yields the protein CASSPLRDEQFF.

The CDR3, as DNA: TGTGCCAGCAGTGAAACTCGATACTACGAGCAGTACTTC. This codes for CASSETRYYEQYF. The rearrangement uses TRBV2 and TRBJ2-5; D unresolved. Gene TRBJ2-7 matches the end of the DNA better, so the J call may be wrong. Germline V gives CDR1 SNHLY, CDR2 FYNNEI. There are 13 residues in the CDR3.

The chain is built from TRBV7-3 and TRBJ1-2; 8 bases are a match to TRBD1. The CDR3 is 15 amino acids. Germline trimming cut 6 bases from V and 7 bases from J; bases unmatched to any gene: 13. Germline values: CDR1 SGHTA, CDR2 FQGTGA. The CDR3 here is CASRDREFSQFGYTF. CDR3 DNA: TGTGCCAGCAGGGACAGGGAATTCTCACAATTTGGCTACACCTTC.

The table lists this clonotype with a few counts. A read error may account for a junction end that differs from germline. This chain joins TRBV5-6 and TRBJ2-5; D perhaps matches TRBD1 (6 bases). The CDR3 spans 15 residues. Germline assignment: CDR1 SGHDT and CDR2 YYEEEE. The CDR3 protein is CASSPGPGVVKTQYF. The CDR3 region has the DNA TGTGCCAGCAGTCCGGGACCAGGGGTTGTGAAGACCCAGTATTTC.

The V call is TRBV20-1, the J call TRBJ2-7; the D call may be TRBD1 or TRBD2 (5 bases each). The CDR3 covers 15 residues. V gave up 5 bases and J gave up 2 bases, with 19 bases separating them. Germline CDR1 DFQATT, CDR2 SNEGSKA (reference sequence). The CDR3 reads CSALEGREWTYEQYF. The CDR3 DNA reads TGCAGTGCTCTCGAAGGCAGGGAGTGGACCTACGAGCAGTACTTC.

V is TRBV29-1 and J is TRBJ2-3; D might be TRBD1 (6 bases). This CDR3 is 13 amino acids long. Germline V gene sequence: CDR1 SQVTM, CDR2 ANQGSEA. V was cut by 8 bases and J by 0 bases, with 12 bases left in between. The CDR3: CSRGGDSTDTQYF. DNA of the CDR3: TGCAGCCGAGGGGGAGACAGCACAGATACGCAGTATTTT.

In this sample, this clonotype turned up once. The chain joins TRBV30 to TRBJ1-1, with D possibly TRBD1 on 5 matching bases. This CDR3 spans 12 amino acids. V was cut by 4 bases and J by 11 bases, with 17 bases left in between. CDR1 is GTSNPN, CDR2 SVGIG, per germline (reference sequence). CDR3 sequence (DNA): TGTGCCTGGAAGGGACGGGAGTCCCGGGCTTTCTTT. Its protein product is CAWKGRESRAFF.

This clonotype was seen just once. The J gene is TRBJ2-3, the V gene TRBV29-1; possibly TRBD2 for D (5 bases). CDR1 and CDR2 (germline): SQVTM, ANQGSEA. V gave up 3 bases and J gave up 0 bases, with 13 bases separating them. This CDR3 has 15 amino acids. DNA for the CDR3: TGCAGCGTTGATCGAGGGCGGACTAGCACAGATACGCAGTATTTT. It is translated as CSVDRGRTSTDTQYF.

The V and J genes are TRBV20-1 and TRBJ2-1; D possibly corresponds to TRBD1 (5 bases). Trimming removed 3 bases at V and 7 bases at J, with 13 bases between. Germline CDR1 and CDR2: DFQATT and SNEGSKA (reference sequence). The CDR3 consists of 13 residues. The CDR3 loop reads CSASPSRVNEQFF. In DNA, the CDR3 is TGCAGTGCTAGCCCCTCCAGGGTAAATGAGCAGTTCTTC.

V usage is TRBV18 and J usage is TRBJ1-4, with TRBD1 identical over 8 bases. V lost 6 bases and J lost 8; bases outside the gene matches: 8. CDR1 is KGHSH and CDR2 is LQKENI in the germline V gene. This CDR3 spans 14 amino acids. The CDR3 is CASSPDRAEEKLFF. The CDR3 DNA follows: TGTGCCAGCTCCCCGGACAGGGCGGAAGAAAAACTGTTTTTT.

This chain joins TRBV20-1 and TRBJ2-5, with D perhaps matching TRBD1 (6 bases). CDR1 is DFQATT, CDR2 SNEGSKA, per germline (reference sequence). The ends were cut back, 3 bases at V and 9 bases at J, with 14 bases in the middle. This CDR3 is 12 amino acids long. The CDR3 bases are TGCAGTGCTAGGGTCGGGACATCGGCCCAGTACTTC. Translation: CSARVGTSAQYF.

This chain joins TRBV9 and TRBJ2-5; maybe TRBD2 (5 bases). Trimming took off 0 bases at V and 11 bases at J, with 26 bases between the two ends. This CDR3 spans 17 amino acids. Germline V gene sequence: CDR1 SGDLS, CDR2 YYNGEE. The chain's CDR3 is CASSVGGPFKPAGEQYF. The CDR3 coding sequence is TGTGCCAGCAGCGTAGGTGGGCCGTTCAAACCGGCGGGTGAGCAGTACTTC. The entire variable domain, with the rest obtained from reference TRBV9 and TRBJ2-5, is as follows: DSGVTQTPKHLITATGQRVTLRCSPRSGDLSVYWYQQSLDQGLQFLIQYYNGEERAKGNILERFSAQQFPDLHSELNLSSLELGDSALYFCASSVGGPFKPAGEQYFGPGTRLLVL.

This clonotype was found a few times. V gene TRBV7-6 combines with J gene TRBJ2-7; TRBD2 aligns across 7 bases. Looked up from germline, CDR1 is SGHVS and CDR2 is FNYEAQ. The CDR3 totals 18 residues. The V segment lost 0 bases and the J segment 0 bases; nucleotides outside the gene matches: 11. CDR3 amino acids: CASSLAQRPAGNSYEQYF. The CDR3 coding sequence is TGTGCCAGCAGCTTAGCCCAACGGCCAGCGGGGAACTCCTACGAGCAGTACTTC.

The rearrangement joins TRBV12-3 or TRBV12-4 to TRBJ1-6; 9 bases agree with TRBD1. This CDR3 is built from 17 residues. V gave up 5 bases and J gave up 5 bases; unmatched junction bases: 10. The CDR3 DNA reads as TGTGCCAGCAGTCCATGGACAGGGGCCGTTAATAATTCACCCCTCCACTTT. It specifies CASSPWTGAVNNSPLHF.